Each of the 17 T cell receptor beta chains below was sequenced from the same sample in a study of cytomegalovirus exposure and HLA in healthy donors. The PCR made use of 60 Vbeta and 13 Jbeta primers. Sequenced by immunoSEQ multiplex PCR; TCRdb stores in-frame clones only, minus some. The sample has 85,000 to 130,000 clones, around 10% seen once. Source material: PBMCs. The receptors shown here come from a man aged 35-49 years in good health and CMV-seropositive.

This clone was detected only a few times. The chain recombines TRBV28 with TRBJ2-7; the D gene is possibly TRBD2 (5 bases). The CDR3 totals 16 residues. V was shortened by 6 bases and J by 0 bases, with 18 bases between the two germline ends. Germline V gives CDR1 MDHEN, CDR2 SYDVKM. The CDR3 DNA reads as TGTGCCAGCAGCTCACCGAGGACTTCCTACTCCTACGAGCAGTACTTC. It codes for CASSSPRTSYSYEQYF.

This clone has just a few counts. The chain is built from TRBV27 and TRBJ2-1; TRBD2 matches at 10 bases. This CDR3 is 16 amino acids long. Germline V gene lookup returns CDR1 MNHEY and CDR2 SMNVEV (reference sequence). V shed 0 bases and J 6 bases; nucleotides not matched to a gene: 5. CDR3 region: CASSLSQAGGVNEQFF. The DNA of the CDR3 is TGTGCCAGCAGTTTATCCCAAGCGGGAGGGGTCAATGAGCAGTTCTTC.

This clone was counted a few times. J is TRBJ1-1 and V is TRBV5-1; the D gene is possibly TRBD1 (6 bases). Germline V lookup: CDR1 SGHRS, CDR2 YFSETQ. The CDR3 runs 14 residues. The germline V and J ends were trimmed by 3 bases and 5 bases, with 14 bases remaining between them. Written as DNA, the CDR3 is TGCGCCAGCAGCTCCGGGAAAGGGGGTACTGAAGCTTTCTTT. Its protein is CASSSGKGGTEAFF.

The chain uses TRBV9 and TRBJ2-1; tentatively, D is TRBD2 (6 bases). Trimming cost V 3 bases and J 6 bases, with 7 bases left between them. Germline V gene data show CDR1 as SGDLS and CDR2 as YYNGEE. The CDR3 has 12 amino acids. The chain's CDR3 is CASSAGANEQFF. The CDR3, as DNA: TGTGCCAGCAGCGCGGGAGCCAATGAGCAGTTCTTC.

The CDR3 DNA sequence: TGTGCCAGCAGCCCCAGGACAGGGGGTGGTATAAATGAGCAGTTCTTC. Translation gives CASSPRTGGGINEQFF. The chain links TRBV9 to TRBJ2-1; 10 nucleotides align to TRBD1. Trimming removed 4 bases from V and 7 bases from J; junction bases left unmatched: 11. This CDR3 spans 16 amino acids. Germline values: CDR1 SGDLS, CDR2 YYNGEE.

In its sample, this clone was seen a few times. The genes are TRBV29-1 and TRBJ1-1; 7 bases match TRBD1. This CDR3 spans 13 amino acids. Germline CDR1 reads SQVTM; CDR2 reads ANQGSEA. The trim removed 3 bases at V and 4 bases at J, leaving 5 bases unmatched. CDR3 sequence: CSVDRGVRTEAFF. The CDR3 bases are TGCAGCGTTGACAGGGGGGTGCGCACTGAAGCTTTCTTT. Complete variable domain (other parts from reference TRBV29-1 and TRBJ1-1): SAVISQKPSRDICQRGTSLTIQCQVDSQVTMMFWYRQQPGQSLTLIATANQGSEATYESGFVIDKFPISRPNLTFSTLTVSNMSPEDSSIYLCSVDRGVRTEAFFGQGTRLTVV.

This clone was observed a handful of times. The junction does not match germline at one end; this may be a read error. J is TRBJ2-5 and V is TRBV7-7; tentatively, D is TRBD1 (5 bases). The CDR3 totals 14 residues. Germline CDR1 is SSHAT and CDR2 is FNYEAQ (reference sequence). In DNA, the CDR3 is TGTGCTAGCAGCTTAGGGGTAGCAGTAGAGACCCAGTACTTC. Residues: CASSLGVAVETQYF.

This clone has just a few counts. The gene calls are TRBV28 and TRBJ1-1; no clear D. The CDR3 spans 14 residues. Trimming left V 1 base short and J 1 base short, with 7 bases between. Germline V gene sequence: CDR1 MDHEN, CDR2 SYDVKM. The CDR3 protein is CASSLLQRNTEAFF. CDR3 DNA: TGTGCCAGCAGTTTATTACAGAGGAACACTGAAGCTTTCTTT.

This chain connects TRBV7-6 to TRBJ2-5; 7 positions agree with TRBD1. The J call may be incorrect, as the DNA end agrees better with TRBJ2-7. The CDR3 consists of 15 residues. Germline lookup yields CDR1 SGHVS and CDR2 FNYEAQ. CDR3 protein: CASSFDTGQAYEQYF. The DNA of the CDR3 is TGTGCCAGCAGCTTCGATACCGGACAGGCCTACGAGCAGTACTTC.

Only a few counts were recorded for this clone. DNA of the CDR3: TGCAGCGCATATGGGGGTACAGGGGGCGTTATGAACACTGAAGCTTTCTTT. Protein product: CSAYGGTGGVMNTEAFF. The genes are TRBV29-1 and TRBJ1-1; TRBD1 matches at 9 bases. Germline CDR1 SQVTM, CDR2 ANQGSEA. The CDR3 is 17 amino acids. The V segment lost 7 bases and the J segment 0 bases; nucleotides outside the gene matches: 15.

CDR3 protein: CASKRTAGVDNEQFF. DNA of the CDR3: TGTGCCAGTAAGAGAACAGCGGGAGTAGATAATGAGCAGTTCTTC. V usage is TRBV19 and J usage is TRBJ2-1, with 8 bases fitting TRBD2. The trim removed 7 bases at V and 7 bases at J, leaving 12 bases unmatched. Per the germline V gene, CDR1 is LNHDA and CDR2 is SQIVND (reference sequence). There are 15 residues in the CDR3.

The V call is TRBV7-9, the J call TRBJ2-5; no clear D. The J call may be wrong; the DNA end is better matched by TRBJ2-7. The CDR3 covers 12 residues. Germline lookup yields CDR1 SEHNR and CDR2 FQNEAQ (reference sequence). DNA of the CDR3: TGTGCCAGCAGCTTGGTTTCCTACGAGCAGTACTTC. It translates to CASSLVSYEQYF.

This clone was seen only a few times. The chain carries TRBV19 and TRBJ2-5; maybe TRBD1 (6 bases). CDR3 length: 16 amino acids. Germline V CDR1 and CDR2: LNHDA, SQIVND (reference sequence). Trimming took off 2 bases at V and 5 bases at J, with 18 bases between the two ends. The chain's CDR3 is CASSISSTQGLETQYF. The CDR3 coding sequence is TGTGCCAGTAGTATATCCTCGACTCAGGGGCTGGAGACCCAGTACTTC. Full variable domain (remainder filled in from reference TRBV19 and TRBJ2-5): DGGITQSPKYLFRKEGQNVTLSCEQNLNHDAMYWYRQDPGQGLRLIYYSQIVNDFQKGDIAEGYSVSREKKESFPLTVTSAQKNPTAFYLCASSISSTQGLETQYFGPGTRLLVL.

This clone was observed a handful of times. This chain links TRBV5-1 with TRBJ2-1; 10 positions match TRBD2. This CDR3 spans 14 amino acids. Germline assignment: CDR1 SGHRS and CDR2 YFSETQ. V gave up 2 bases and J gave up 4 bases; unmatched junction bases: 0. CDR3 region: CASSFSGRYNEQFF. The DNA for the CDR3 is TGCGCCAGCAGCTTTAGCGGGAGGTACAATGAGCAGTTCTTC.

The chain carries TRBV11-3 and TRBJ2-3, with D perhaps TRBD2 (5 bases). Between the trimmed V and J ends, which lost 5 bases and 0 bases, there was a span of 15 bases. The germline V gene has CDR1 SGHNT and CDR2 YENEEA. The CDR3 has 16 residues. CDR3: CASSPTTGLSTDTQYF. The CDR3, as DNA: TGTGCCAGCAGCCCTACTACGGGATTAAGCACAGATACGCAGTATTTT.

This clone was observed a handful of times. This sequence joins TRBV18 and TRBJ2-5; 8 bases fit TRBD1. From germline, CDR1 is KGHSH and CDR2 LQKENI. V shed 8 bases and J 5 bases; nucleotides not matched to a gene: 7. The CDR3 runs to 13 residues. The CDR3 here is CASARQGQETQYF. The CDR3, as DNA: TGTGCCAGCGCTCGACAGGGGCAGGAGACCCAGTACTTC.

The chain recombines TRBV5-5 with TRBJ2-5; 8 bases align to TRBD1. The CDR3 loop spans 14 amino acids. The germline V gene encodes CDR1 SGHKS and CDR2 YYEKEE (reference sequence). J was trimmed by 5 bases and V by 0 bases; bases with no gene match: 3. In DNA form, the CDR3 reads TGTGCCAGCAGCTTGGGACAGGGGATGGAGACCCAGTACTTC. It is translated as CASSLGQGMETQYF.